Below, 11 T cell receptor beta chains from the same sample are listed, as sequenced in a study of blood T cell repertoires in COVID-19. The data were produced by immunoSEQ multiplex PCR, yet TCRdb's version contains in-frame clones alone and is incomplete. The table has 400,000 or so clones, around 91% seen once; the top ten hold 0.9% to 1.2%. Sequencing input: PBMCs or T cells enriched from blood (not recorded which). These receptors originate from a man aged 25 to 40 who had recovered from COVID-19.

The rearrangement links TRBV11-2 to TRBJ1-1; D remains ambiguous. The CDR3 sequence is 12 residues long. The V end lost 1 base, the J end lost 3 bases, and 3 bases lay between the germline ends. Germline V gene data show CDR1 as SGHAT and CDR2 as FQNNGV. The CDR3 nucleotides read TGTGCCAGCAGCTTAGCCTACACTGAAGCTTTCTTT. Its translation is CASSLAYTEAFF.

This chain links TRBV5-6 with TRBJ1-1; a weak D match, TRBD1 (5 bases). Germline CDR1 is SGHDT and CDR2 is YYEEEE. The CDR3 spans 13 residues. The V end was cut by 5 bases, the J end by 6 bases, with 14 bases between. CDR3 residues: CASSRTSRSEAFF. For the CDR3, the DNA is TGTGCCAGCAGTCGGACATCGCGATCTGAAGCTTTCTTT.

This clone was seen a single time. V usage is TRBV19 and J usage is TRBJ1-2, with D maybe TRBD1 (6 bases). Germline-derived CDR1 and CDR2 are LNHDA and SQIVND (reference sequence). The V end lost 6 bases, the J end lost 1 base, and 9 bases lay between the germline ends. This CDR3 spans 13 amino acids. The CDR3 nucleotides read TGTGCCAGTAGGGAGGACAGTAACTATGGCTACACCTTC. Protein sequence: CASREDSNYGYTF.

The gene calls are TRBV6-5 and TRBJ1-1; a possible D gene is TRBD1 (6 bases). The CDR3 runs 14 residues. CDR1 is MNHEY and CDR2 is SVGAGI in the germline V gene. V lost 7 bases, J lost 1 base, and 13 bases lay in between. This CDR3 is CASTKTGGNTEAFF. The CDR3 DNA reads TGTGCCAGCACCAAGACAGGCGGGAACACTGAAGCTTTCTTT.

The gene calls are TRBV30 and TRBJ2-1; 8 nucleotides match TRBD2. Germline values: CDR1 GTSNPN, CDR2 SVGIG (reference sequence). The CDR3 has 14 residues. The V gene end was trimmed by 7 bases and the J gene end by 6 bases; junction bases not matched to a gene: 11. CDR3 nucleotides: TGTGCCTCCTCGACTAGCGCAGTTTCCAATGAGCAGTTCTTC. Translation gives CASSTSAVSNEQFF.

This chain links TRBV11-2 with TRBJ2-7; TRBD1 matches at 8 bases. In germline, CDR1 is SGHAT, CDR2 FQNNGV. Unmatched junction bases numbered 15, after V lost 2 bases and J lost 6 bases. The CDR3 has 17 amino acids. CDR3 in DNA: TGTGCCAGCAGCTTAAGGGTCGCCGCAGGGGGCTGGGTCGAGCAGTACTTC. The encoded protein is CASSLRVAAGGWVEQYF.

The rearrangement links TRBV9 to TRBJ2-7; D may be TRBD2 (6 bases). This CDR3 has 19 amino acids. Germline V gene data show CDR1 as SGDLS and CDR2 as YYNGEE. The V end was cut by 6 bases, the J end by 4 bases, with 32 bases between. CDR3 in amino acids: CASTEGPSPGTRQWYEQYF. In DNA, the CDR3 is TGTGCCAGCACCGAGGGCCCATCTCCCGGGACTCGACAATGGTACGAGCAGTACTTC.

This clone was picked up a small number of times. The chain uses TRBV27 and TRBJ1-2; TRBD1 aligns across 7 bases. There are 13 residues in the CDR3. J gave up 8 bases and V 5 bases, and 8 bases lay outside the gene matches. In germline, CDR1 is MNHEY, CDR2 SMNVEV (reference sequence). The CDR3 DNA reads TGTGCCAGCAGTCACGACAGGGTGAGGGGCTACACCTTC. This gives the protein CASSHDRVRGYTF.

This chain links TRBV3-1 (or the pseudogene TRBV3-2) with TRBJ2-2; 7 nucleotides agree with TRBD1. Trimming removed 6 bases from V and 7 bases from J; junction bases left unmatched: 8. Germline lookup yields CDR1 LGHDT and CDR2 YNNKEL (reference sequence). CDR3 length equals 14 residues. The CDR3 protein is CASRERGRGGELFF. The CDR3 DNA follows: TGTGCCAGCAGGGAAAGGGGGCGCGGCGGGGAGCTGTTTTTT.

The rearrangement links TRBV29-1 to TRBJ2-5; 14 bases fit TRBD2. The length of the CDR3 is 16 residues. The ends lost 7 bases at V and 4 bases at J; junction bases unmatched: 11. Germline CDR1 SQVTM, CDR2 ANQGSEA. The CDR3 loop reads CSARGTSGRTRETQYF. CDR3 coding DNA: TGCAGCGCCCGGGGGACTAGCGGGAGAACCCGAGAGACCCAGTACTTC.

In nucleotides, the CDR3 is TGCGCCAGCAGCCTCAGCAGCGGGGGGAGAGATGAGCAGTTCTTC. Amino acids: CASSLSSGGRDEQFF. The chain links TRBV4-1 to TRBJ2-1; 9 bases are a match to TRBD2. V shed 4 bases, J shed 8 bases, and the junction held 9 bases outside the gene matches. Germline lookup yields CDR1 MGHRA and CDR2 YSYEKL. The length of the CDR3 is 15 residues.